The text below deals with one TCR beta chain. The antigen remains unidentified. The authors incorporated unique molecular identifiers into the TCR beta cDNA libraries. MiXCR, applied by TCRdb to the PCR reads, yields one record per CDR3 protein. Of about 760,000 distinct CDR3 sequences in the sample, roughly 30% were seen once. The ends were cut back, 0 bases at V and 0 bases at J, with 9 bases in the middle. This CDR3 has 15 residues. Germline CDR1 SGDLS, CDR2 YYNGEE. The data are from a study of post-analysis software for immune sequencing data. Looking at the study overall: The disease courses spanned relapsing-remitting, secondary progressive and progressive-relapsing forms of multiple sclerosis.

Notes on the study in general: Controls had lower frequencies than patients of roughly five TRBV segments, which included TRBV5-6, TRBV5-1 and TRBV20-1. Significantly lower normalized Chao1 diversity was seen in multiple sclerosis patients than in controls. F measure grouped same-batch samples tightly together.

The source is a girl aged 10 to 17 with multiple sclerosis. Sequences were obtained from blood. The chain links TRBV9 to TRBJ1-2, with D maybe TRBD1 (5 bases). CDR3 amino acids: CASSVAEGANYGYTF. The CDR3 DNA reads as TGTGCCAGCAGCGTAGCCGAAGGGGCTAACTATGGCTACACCTTC.